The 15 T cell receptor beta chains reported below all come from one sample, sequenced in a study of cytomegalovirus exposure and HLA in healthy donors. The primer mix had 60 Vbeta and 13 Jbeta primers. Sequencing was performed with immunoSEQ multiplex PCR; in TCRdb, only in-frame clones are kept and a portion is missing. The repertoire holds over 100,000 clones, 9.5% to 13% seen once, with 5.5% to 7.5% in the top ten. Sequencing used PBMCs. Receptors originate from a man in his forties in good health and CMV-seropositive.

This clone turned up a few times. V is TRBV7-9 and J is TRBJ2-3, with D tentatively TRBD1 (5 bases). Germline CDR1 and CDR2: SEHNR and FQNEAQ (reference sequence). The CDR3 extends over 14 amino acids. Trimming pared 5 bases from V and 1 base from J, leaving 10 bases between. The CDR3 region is CASSPGWGTDTQYF. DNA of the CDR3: TGTGCCAGCAGCCCAGGGTGGGGCACAGATACGCAGTATTTT.

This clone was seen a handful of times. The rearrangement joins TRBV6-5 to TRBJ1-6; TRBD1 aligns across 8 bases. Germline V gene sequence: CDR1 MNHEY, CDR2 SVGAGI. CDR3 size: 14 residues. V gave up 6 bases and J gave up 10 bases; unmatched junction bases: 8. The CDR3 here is CASRPTGEGSPLHF. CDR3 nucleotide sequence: TGTGCCAGCAGGCCGACAGGGGAAGGATCACCCCTCCACTTT.

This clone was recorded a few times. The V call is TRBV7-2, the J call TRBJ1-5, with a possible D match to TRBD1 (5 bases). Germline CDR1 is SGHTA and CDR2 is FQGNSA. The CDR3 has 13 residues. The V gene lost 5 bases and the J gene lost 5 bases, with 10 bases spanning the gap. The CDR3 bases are TGTGCCAGCAGCCCAGACAGATATCAGCCCCAGCATTTT. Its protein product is CASSPDRYQPQHF.

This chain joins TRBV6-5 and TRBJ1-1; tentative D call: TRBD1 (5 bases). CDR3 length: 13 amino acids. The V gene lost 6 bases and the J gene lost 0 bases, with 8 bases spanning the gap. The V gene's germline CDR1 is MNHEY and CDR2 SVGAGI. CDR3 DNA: TGTGCCAGCAGCCAGGGCATGAACACTGAAGCTTTCTTT. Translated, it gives CASSQGMNTEAFF.

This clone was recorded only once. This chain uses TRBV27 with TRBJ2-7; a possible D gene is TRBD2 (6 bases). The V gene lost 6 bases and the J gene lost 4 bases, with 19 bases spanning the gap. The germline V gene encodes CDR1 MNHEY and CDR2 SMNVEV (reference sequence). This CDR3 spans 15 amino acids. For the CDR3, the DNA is TGTGCCAGCAGCCTCGGGGGTCTTAGCGAATACGAGCAGTACTTC. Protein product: CASSLGGLSEYEQYF.

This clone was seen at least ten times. The CDR3 DNA sequence: TGTGCCATCAGTGAGTCCGGGACAGGGAACCATCAGCCCCAGCATTTT. Its translation is CAISESGTGNHQPQHF. This chain uses TRBV10-3 with TRBJ1-5, with 9 bases aligning to TRBD1. This CDR3 comprises 16 residues. Trimming took 0 bases from V and 5 from J; bases not matched to a gene: 5. Germline CDR1 and CDR2: ENHRY and SYGVKD.

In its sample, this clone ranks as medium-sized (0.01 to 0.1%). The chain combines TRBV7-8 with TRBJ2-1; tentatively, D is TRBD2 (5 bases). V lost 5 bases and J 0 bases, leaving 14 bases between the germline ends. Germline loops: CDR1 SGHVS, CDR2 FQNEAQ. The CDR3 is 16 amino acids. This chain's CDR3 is CASSAETSSSYNEQFF. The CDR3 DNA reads TGTGCCAGCAGCGCGGAAACTAGTAGCTCCTACAATGAGCAGTTCTTC.

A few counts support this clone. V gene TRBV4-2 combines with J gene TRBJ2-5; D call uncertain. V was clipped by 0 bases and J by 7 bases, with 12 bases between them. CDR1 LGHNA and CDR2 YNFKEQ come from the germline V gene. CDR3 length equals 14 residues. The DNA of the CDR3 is TGTGCCAGCAGCCAAGAGGCCCGAGAGGCGACCCAGTACTTC. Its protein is CASSQEAREATQYF.

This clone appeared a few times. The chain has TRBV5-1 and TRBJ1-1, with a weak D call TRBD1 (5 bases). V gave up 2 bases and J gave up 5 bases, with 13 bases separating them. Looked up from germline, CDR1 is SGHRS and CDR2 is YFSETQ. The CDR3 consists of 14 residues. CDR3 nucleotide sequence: TGCGCCAGCAGCTTAGCCCATCAGGGAACTGAAGCTTTCTTT. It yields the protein CASSLAHQGTEAFF.

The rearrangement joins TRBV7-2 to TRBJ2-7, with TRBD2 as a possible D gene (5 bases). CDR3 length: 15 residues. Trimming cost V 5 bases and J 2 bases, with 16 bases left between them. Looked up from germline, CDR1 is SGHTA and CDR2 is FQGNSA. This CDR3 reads CASSRSPDLPYEQYF. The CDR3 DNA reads TGTGCCAGCAGCCGGAGTCCGGACTTGCCCTACGAGCAGTACTTC.

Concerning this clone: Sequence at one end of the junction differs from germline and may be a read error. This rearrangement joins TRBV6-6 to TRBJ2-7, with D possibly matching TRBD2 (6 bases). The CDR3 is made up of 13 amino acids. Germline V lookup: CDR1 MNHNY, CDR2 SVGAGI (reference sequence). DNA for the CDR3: TGTGCCAGTCTTGGGGGGATCTCCTCCGAGCAGTACTTC. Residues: CASLGGISSEQYF.

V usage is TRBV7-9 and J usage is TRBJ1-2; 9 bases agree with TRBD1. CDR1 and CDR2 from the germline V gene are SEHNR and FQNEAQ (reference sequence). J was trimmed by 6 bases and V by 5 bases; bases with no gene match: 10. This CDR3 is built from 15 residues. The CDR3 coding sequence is TGTGCCAGCAGCGCACTACAGGGGGCTGAAAATGGCTACACCTTC. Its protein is CASSALQGAENGYTF.

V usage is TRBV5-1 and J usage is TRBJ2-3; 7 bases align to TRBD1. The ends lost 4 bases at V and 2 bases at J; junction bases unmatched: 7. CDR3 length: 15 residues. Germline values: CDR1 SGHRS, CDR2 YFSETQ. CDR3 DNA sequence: TGCGCCAGCAGCCCCCGGGACAGCGACACAGATACGCAGTATTTT. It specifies CASSPRDSDTDTQYF.

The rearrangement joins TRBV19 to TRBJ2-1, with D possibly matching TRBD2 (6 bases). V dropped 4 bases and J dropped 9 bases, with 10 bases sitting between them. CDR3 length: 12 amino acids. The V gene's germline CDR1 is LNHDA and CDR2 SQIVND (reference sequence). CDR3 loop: CASSTTSTEQFF. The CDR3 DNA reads TGTGCCAGTAGTACAACTAGCACTGAGCAGTTCTTC.

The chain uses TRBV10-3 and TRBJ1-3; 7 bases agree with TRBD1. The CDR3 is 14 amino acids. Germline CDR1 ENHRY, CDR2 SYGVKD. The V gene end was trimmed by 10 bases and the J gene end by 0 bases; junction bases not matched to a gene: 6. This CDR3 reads CANSRDSSGNTIYF. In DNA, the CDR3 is TGTGCCAACTCCCGGGACAGCTCTGGAAACACCATATATTTT.